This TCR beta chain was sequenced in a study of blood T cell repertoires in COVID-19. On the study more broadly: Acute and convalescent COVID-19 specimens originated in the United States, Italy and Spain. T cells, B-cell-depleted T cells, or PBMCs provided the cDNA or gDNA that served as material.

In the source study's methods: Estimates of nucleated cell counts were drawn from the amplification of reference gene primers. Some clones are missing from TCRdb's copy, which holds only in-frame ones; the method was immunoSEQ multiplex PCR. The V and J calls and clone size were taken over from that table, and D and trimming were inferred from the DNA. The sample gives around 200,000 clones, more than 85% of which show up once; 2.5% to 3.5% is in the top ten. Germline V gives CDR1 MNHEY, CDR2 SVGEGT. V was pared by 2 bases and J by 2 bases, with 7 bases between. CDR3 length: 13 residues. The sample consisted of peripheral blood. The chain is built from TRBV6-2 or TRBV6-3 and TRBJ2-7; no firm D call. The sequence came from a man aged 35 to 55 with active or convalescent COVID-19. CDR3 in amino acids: CASSYKQTYEQYF. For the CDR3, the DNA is TGTGCCAGCAGTTACAAACAAACCTACGAGCAGTACTTC.